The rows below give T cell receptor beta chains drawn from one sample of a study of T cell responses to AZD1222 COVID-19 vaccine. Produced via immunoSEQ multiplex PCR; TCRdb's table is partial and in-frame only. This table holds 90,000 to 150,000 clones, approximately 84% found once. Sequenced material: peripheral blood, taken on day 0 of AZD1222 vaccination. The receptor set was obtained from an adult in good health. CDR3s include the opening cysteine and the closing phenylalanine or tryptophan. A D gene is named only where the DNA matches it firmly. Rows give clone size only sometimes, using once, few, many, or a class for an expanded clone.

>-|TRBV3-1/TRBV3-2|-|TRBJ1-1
CASSQAQEAFF
TGTGCCAGCAGCCAAGCACAGGAAGCTTTCTTT
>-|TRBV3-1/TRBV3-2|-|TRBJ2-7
CAQGPVHPEQYF
TGTGCCCAGGGGCCGGTACACCCTGAGCAGTACTTC
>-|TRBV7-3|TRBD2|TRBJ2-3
CASSSGLAGVGTDTQYF
TGTGCCAGCAGCTCAGGTTTAGCGGGAGTTGGCACAGATACGCAGTATTTT
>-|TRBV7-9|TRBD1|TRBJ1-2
CASTTGRDRVQSGYTF
TGTGCCAGCACTACAGGCCGGGACAGGGTGCAATCTGGCTACACCTTC
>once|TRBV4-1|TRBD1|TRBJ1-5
CASSQDRGQGSNQPQHF
TGCGCCAGCAGCCAAGATCGGGGACAGGGCAGCAATCAGCCCCAGCATTTT
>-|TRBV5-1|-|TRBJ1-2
CASSFGVANYGYTF
TGCGCCAGCAGCTTTGGTGTTGCTAACTATGGCTACACCTTC
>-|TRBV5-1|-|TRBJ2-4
CASYNPPQGNIQYF
TGCGCCAGCTACAATCCCCCACAGGGAAACATTCAGTACTTC
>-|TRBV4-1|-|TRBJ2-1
CASSSKSLGGIEQFF
TGCGCCAGCAGCTCCAAGAGTTTAGGAGGGATTGAGCAGTTCTTC
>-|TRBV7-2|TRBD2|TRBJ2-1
CASSLGGITYNEQFF
TGTGCCAGCAGCCTGGGGGGGATAACCTACAATGAGCAGTTCTTC
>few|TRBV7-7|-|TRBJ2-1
CASSRKGLPVNEQFF
TGTGCTAGCAGCCGAAAGGGGCTGCCGGTCAATGAGCAGTTCTTC
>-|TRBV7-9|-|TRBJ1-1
CAIRPGWAFF
TGTGCCATACGACCGGGTTGGGCTTTCTTT
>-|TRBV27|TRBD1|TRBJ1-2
CASRPTGERYGYTF
TGTGCCAGCAGGCCAACAGGGGAACGCTATGGCTACACCTTC
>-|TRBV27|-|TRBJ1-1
CASSSPAGREAFF
TGTGCCAGCAGTTCCCCCGCCGGGAGGGAAGCTTTCTTT
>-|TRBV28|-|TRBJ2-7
CASPKLRSGRLDEQYF
TGTGCCAGCCCCAAATTGAGATCAGGGCGGCTGGACGAGCAGTACTTC
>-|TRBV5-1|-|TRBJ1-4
CASSREGLNEKLFF
TGCGCCAGCAGCCGGGAGGGCCTTAATGAAAAACTGTTTTTT
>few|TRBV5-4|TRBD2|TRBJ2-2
CASSLGGRITGELFF
TGTGCCAGCAGCTTAGGCGGGAGGATCACCGGGGAGCTGTTTTTT
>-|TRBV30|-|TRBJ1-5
CAWSGGGQPQHF
TGTGCCTGGAGCGGCGGGGGTCAGCCCCAGCATTTT
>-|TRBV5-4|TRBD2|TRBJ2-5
CASSSLAGGQETQYF
TGTGCCAGCAGCTCCTTAGCGGGGGGGCAAGAGACCCAGTACTTC
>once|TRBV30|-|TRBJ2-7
CAWSVRAGVHEQYF
TGTGCCTGGAGTGTACGGGCCGGGGTACACGAGCAGTACTTC
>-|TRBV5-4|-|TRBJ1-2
CASSLGQEINYGYTF
TGTGCCAGCAGCTTGGGACAGGAAATTAACTATGGCTACACCTTC
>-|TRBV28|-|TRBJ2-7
CASMLPRGAHHEQYF
TGTGCCAGCATGCTTCCCCGAGGGGCGCACCACGAGCAGTACTTC
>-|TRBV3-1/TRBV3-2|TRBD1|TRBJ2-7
CASSPRPGQPSYEQYF
TGTGCCAGCAGCCCTCGTCCGGGACAGCCTTCCTACGAGCAGTACTTC
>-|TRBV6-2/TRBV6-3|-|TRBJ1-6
CASSYSGRGPSSYNSPLHF
TGTGCCAGCAGTTACTCCGGGCGGGGGCCAAGCTCCTATAATTCACCCCTCCACTTT
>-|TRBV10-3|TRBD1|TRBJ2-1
CAISEGGPSWDEQFF
TGTGCCATCAGTGAAGGGGGCCCCTCTTGGGATGAGCAGTTCTTC
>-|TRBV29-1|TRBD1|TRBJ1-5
CSTGTEGQPQHF
TGCAGCACAGGGACAGAAGGTCAGCCCCAGCATTTT
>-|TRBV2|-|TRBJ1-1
CASRIGRSMNTEAFF
TGTGCCAGCAGGATTGGACGTTCCATGAACACTGAAGCTTTCTTT
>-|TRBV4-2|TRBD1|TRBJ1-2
CASRRLGQGYGYTF
TGTGCCAGCAGGCGTCTAGGACAGGGCTATGGCTACACCTTC
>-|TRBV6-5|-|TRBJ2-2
CASPIMGSPGELFF
TGTGCCAGCCCGATTATGGGGAGTCCCGGGGAGCTGTTTTTT
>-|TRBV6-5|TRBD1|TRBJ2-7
CASRYRGQGSYEQYF
TGTGCCAGCAGATACCGGGGACAGGGATCGTACGAGCAGTACTTC
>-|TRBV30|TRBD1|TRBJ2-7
CAWGAGGAGSHEQYF
TGTGCCTGGGGGGCAGGGGGCGCAGGTAGCCACGAGCAGTACTTC
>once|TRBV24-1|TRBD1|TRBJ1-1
CATKSGQGANTEAFF
TGTGCCACCAAATCTGGACAGGGCGCGAACACTGAAGCTTTCTTT
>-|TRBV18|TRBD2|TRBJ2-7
CASSQGTSGSMYEQYF
TGTGCCAGCTCCCAAGGGACTAGCGGGAGTATGTACGAGCAGTACTTC
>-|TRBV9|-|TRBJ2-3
CASSLASTDTQYF
TGTGCCAGCAGCCTAGCGAGCACAGATACGCAGTATTTT
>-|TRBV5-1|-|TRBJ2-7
CASSVGTPPGYEQYF
TGCGCCAGCAGCGTAGGGACACCCCCTGGGTACGAGCAGTACTTC
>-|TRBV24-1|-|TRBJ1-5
CATNPGEGQPQHF
TGTGCCACCAACCCAGGCGAGGGACAGCCCCAGCATTTT
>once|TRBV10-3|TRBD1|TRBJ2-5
CAISAGTGQETQYF
TGTGCCATCAGTGCAGGGACAGGGCAAGAGACCCAGTACTTC
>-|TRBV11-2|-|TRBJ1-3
CASSPLRGAGGNTIYF
TGTGCCAGCAGCCCATTACGGGGGGCCGGTGGAAACACCATATATTTT
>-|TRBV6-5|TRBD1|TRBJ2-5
CASSSTTGERETQYF
TGTGCCAGCAGTAGTACCACAGGGGAACGCGAGACCCAGTACTTC
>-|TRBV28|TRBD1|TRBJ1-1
CASSGTGVGIAEAFF
TGTGCCAGCTCCGGGACAGGGGTGGGGATAGCTGAAGCTTTCTTT
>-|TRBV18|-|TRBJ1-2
CASSPQDPYGYTF
TGTGCCAGCTCACCACAGGACCCCTATGGCTACACCTTC